This T cell receptor (beta chain) was sequenced in a study of shared clonotypes between healthy human individuals. This CDR3 is 17 amino acids long. V dropped 1 base and J dropped 4; count of bases not matched to a gene: 8. Germline CDR1 reads MGHRA; CDR2 reads YSYEKL. TCRdb's copy holds only in-frame clones and misses some; the assay was immunoSEQ multiplex PCR. The table lists 2 million to 2.5 million clones, approximately 90% of them singletons. This chain joins TRBV4-1 and TRBJ2-2, with 8 bases that match TRBD2. The TCR was taken from a man between 18 and 35 years old in good health. Some clones in this sample may be carry-over from other donors' samples. Sequences were obtained from naive CD4+ T cells from PBMCs. Subset: CD45RA+ positively selected. DNA of the CDR3: TGCGCCAGCAGCCAAGGAGGTAGACTAGCGATCACCGGGGAGCTGTTTTTT. This gives the protein CASSQGGRLAITGELFF.